This T cell receptor beta chain was sequenced in a study of tumor-infiltrating lymphocytes in localized non-small cell lung cancer. Only in-frame clones appear in the TCRdb table, and some are missing; sequencing was by immunoSEQ multiplex PCR. The sample lists about 13,000 clones; 68% were seen once. This CDR3 is 14 amino acids long. Germline CDR1 is MNHNY and CDR2 is SVGAGI (reference sequence). Trimming took 7 bases from V and 7 from J, leaving 16 bases between them. This clonotype was obtained from a human donor with non-small cell lung cancer. Sample: lung tumor tissue. The chain couples TRBV6-6 to TRBJ1-4, with D possibly TRBD1 on 6 matching bases. CDR3 in DNA: TGTGCCAGCACTACAGGACAGAGAGTTGAAAAACTGTTTTTT. Amino acids: CASTTGQRVEKLFF.